These 29 T cell receptor beta chains share one sample of origin, sequenced in a study of CD8 T cells in ankylosing spondylitis. Via MiXCR, TCRdb re-called the 5' RACE reads, giving one row per CDR3 protein. The sample records about 25,000 distinct CDR3 sequences, around 2.5% being singletons. Material: blood, either unsorted or a sorted T cell fraction (not recorded which). The receptor source for this set is a female donor with ankylosing spondylitis or in good health (not recorded which).

The table lists this clonotype with many counts. The chain couples TRBV9 to TRBJ2-7, with a possible D match to TRBD1 (5 bases). CDR1 is SGDLS and CDR2 is YYNGEE in the germline V gene. V dropped 3 bases and J dropped 0 bases, with 7 bases sitting between them. The CDR3 length is 13 residues. Here the CDR3 reads CASSARGSYEQYF. DNA for the CDR3: TGTGCCAGCAGCGCTAGGGGCTCCTACGAGCAGTACTTC. The variable domain in full, with the rest retrieved from reference TRBV9 and TRBJ2-7, is DSGVTQTPKHLITATGQRVTLRCSPRSGDLSVYWYQQSLDQGLQFLIQYYNGEERAKGNILERFSAQQFPDLHSELNLSSLELGDSALYFCASSARGSYEQYFGPGTRLTVT.

This clonotype was recorded at least ten times. CDR3 residues: CASSVGPGGPNNEQFF. CDR3 coding DNA: TGTGCCAGCAGCGTAGGACCGGGAGGGCCCAACAATGAGCAGTTCTTC. The rearrangement uses TRBV9 and TRBJ2-1; TRBD2 matches at 8 bases. V gave up 0 bases and J gave up 5 bases; unmatched junction bases: 7. The CDR3 loop spans 16 amino acids. Germline-derived CDR1 and CDR2 are SGDLS and YYNGEE.

This clonotype was seen repeatedly, ten times or more. The chain employs TRBV9 and TRBJ1-4; perhaps TRBD1 as D (5 bases). V gave up 3 bases and J gave up 4 bases, with 13 bases separating them. CDR3 length: 15 residues. Germline CDR1 and CDR2: SGDLS and YYNGEE. In DNA, the CDR3 is TGTGCCAGCAGCGAGAGGGGAGTCGGTAATGAAAAACTGTTTTTT. Protein: CASSERGVGNEKLFF.

The table lists this clonotype with many counts. This sequence joins TRBV9 and TRBJ1-3; D is possibly TRBD1 (6 bases). Germline CDR1 SGDLS, CDR2 YYNGEE. The CDR3 is 16 amino acids. Trimming stripped 0 bases from V and 0 bases from J, with 10 bases between. CDR3 protein: CASSVGGQYSGNTIYF. CDR3 nucleotides: TGTGCCAGCAGCGTAGGCGGACAGTACTCTGGAAACACCATATATTTT.

This clonotype was picked up many times. The chain couples TRBV9 to TRBJ2-1; TRBD2 is a possible D gene (6 bases). The germline gives CDR1 SGDLS, CDR2 YYNGEE. Trimming took off 3 bases at V and 3 bases at J, with 16 bases between the two ends. The length of the CDR3 is 16 residues. The CDR3 sequence is CASSALLATGYNEQFF. CDR3 DNA sequence: TGTGCCAGCAGCGCCCTTCTAGCGACTGGCTACAATGAGCAGTTCTTC.

There are many counts of this clonotype. This chain uses TRBV9 with TRBJ1-1; D is unclear. The ends were cut back, 4 bases at V and 1 base at J, with 17 bases in the middle. Germline loops: CDR1 SGDLS, CDR2 YYNGEE. The CDR3 runs 16 residues. The CDR3 is CASSLTPREGNTEAFF. The CDR3 nucleotides are TGTGCCAGCAGCCTCACCCCTAGGGAGGGGAACACTGAAGCTTTCTTT.

This clonotype was seen repeatedly, ten times or more. V and J are TRBV9 and TRBJ2-7; 7 nucleotides match TRBD1. CDR1 is SGDLS, CDR2 YYNGEE, per germline. After removal of 4 bases from V and 2 bases from J, the junction contained 9 bases not matched to a gene. This CDR3 is built from 15 residues. CDR3: CASSPIPDRPYEQYF. Here the CDR3 DNA reads TGTGCCAGCAGCCCAATTCCGGACAGGCCCTACGAGCAGTACTTC.

This clonotype has a count of ten or more. V and J are TRBV9 and TRBJ2-1; a possible D gene is TRBD2 (5 bases). V was pared by 0 bases and J by 9 bases, with 13 bases between. This CDR3 is 14 amino acids long. CDR1 is SGDLS, CDR2 YYNGEE, per germline. In nucleotides, the CDR3 is TGTGCCAGCAGCGTAGCTGGGGTGAGCGGTGAGCAGTTCTTC. Its protein is CASSVAGVSGEQFF.

This clonotype was observed at least ten times. This chain uses TRBV9 with TRBJ1-6; no definite D call. The CDR3 covers 16 residues. Between the trimmed V and J ends, which lost 0 bases and 0 bases, there was a span of 7 bases. CDR1 and CDR2 from the germline V gene are SGDLS and YYNGEE. CDR3 loop: CASSVEARSYNSPLHF. DNA for the CDR3: TGTGCCAGCAGCGTAGAGGCCCGCTCCTATAATTCACCCCTCCACTTT.

At least ten counts were recorded for this clonotype. The CDR3 DNA sequence: TGCAGTGCTAGTGATGGGGGGCAGGGTCGGGAAAAACTGTTTTTT. It codes for CSASDGGQGREKLFF. V usage is TRBV20-1 and J usage is TRBJ1-4; the D gene is possibly TRBD1 (6 bases). The CDR3 length is 15 residues. V lost 3 bases, J lost 8 bases, and 19 bases lay in between. Germline values: CDR1 DFQATT, CDR2 SNEGSKA (reference sequence).

This clonotype was counted many times. The genes are TRBV9 and TRBJ1-6; D is undetermined. Germline V gene data show CDR1 as SGDLS and CDR2 as YYNGEE. V shed 0 bases and J shed 6 bases, with 13 bases lying between them. This CDR3 is built from 16 residues. The CDR3 spells CASSVGSEDRNSPLHF. The CDR3 bases are TGTGCCAGCAGCGTAGGGTCGGAGGATCGTAATTCACCCCTCCACTTT.

Ten or more counts support this clonotype. This sequence joins TRBV9 and TRBJ2-1, with a possible D match to TRBD1 (6 bases). The CDR3 has 16 residues. Deletions cut 4 bases from V and 3 bases from J, with 17 bases between. Germline values: CDR1 SGDLS, CDR2 YYNGEE. The CDR3 is CASSPVLGDNYNEQFF. CDR3 bases: TGTGCCAGCAGCCCAGTCTTAGGGGACAACTACAATGAGCAGTTCTTC.

This clonotype was observed at least ten times. This chain's CDR3 is CASSVDRAVNTEAFF. CDR3 sequence (DNA): TGTGCCAGCAGCGTTGACAGGGCGGTGAACACTGAAGCTTTCTTT. V is TRBV9 and J is TRBJ1-1; TRBD1 aligns across 7 bases. V shed 2 bases, J shed 0 bases, and the junction held 4 bases outside the gene matches. Per the germline V gene, CDR1 is SGDLS and CDR2 is YYNGEE. The CDR3 runs to 15 residues.

This clonotype was found many times. The V call is TRBV9, the J call TRBJ1-4; D gene unclear. Germline V CDR1 and CDR2: SGDLS, YYNGEE. The CDR3 is 14 amino acids. The germline V and J ends were trimmed by 4 bases and 5 bases, with 12 bases remaining between them. CDR3: CASSPRQGNEKLFF. The DNA of the CDR3 is TGTGCCAGCAGCCCTCGACAAGGGAATGAAAAACTGTTTTTT.

This clonotype was observed at least ten times. CDR3 residues: CASSVSGTEFYEQYF. DNA for the CDR3: TGTGCCAGCAGCGTATCCGGGACAGAATTCTACGAGCAGTACTTC. The J gene is TRBJ2-7, the V gene TRBV9, with TRBD1 matching 7 bases. Germline lookup yields CDR1 SGDLS and CDR2 YYNGEE. This CDR3 is 15 amino acids long. The V segment lost 1 base and the J segment 3 bases; nucleotides outside the gene matches: 7.

This clonotype was counted many times. The chain combines TRBV9 with TRBJ2-1; D tentatively fits TRBD1 or TRBD2 (5 bases each). CDR3 size: 15 residues. CDR1 and CDR2 from the germline V gene are SGDLS and YYNGEE. V was trimmed by 0 bases and J by 4 bases, leaving 11 bases between them. The CDR3 sequence is CASSVDGGLYNEQFF. In DNA, the CDR3 is TGTGCCAGCAGCGTAGATGGGGGATTGTACAATGAGCAGTTCTTC. The full variable domain, with the rest looked up from reference TRBV9 and TRBJ2-1, is DSGVTQTPKHLITATGQRVTLRCSPRSGDLSVYWYQQSLDQGLQFLIQYYNGEERAKGNILERFSAQQFPDLHSELNLSSLELGDSALYFCASSVDGGLYNEQFFGPGTRLTVL.

This clonotype has at least ten counts. This chain links TRBV9 with TRBJ2-5; D assignment may be TRBD1 or TRBD2 (5 bases each). Germline loops: CDR1 SGDLS, CDR2 YYNGEE. V was clipped by 0 bases and J by 3 bases, with 12 bases between them. This CDR3 is built from 15 residues. The CDR3 DNA reads TGTGCCAGCAGCGTAGGGTGGGACCCTGAAGAGACCCAGTACTTC. Its translation: CASSVGWDPEETQYF.

This clonotype was counted ten times or more. The chain uses TRBV9 and TRBJ2-5; TRBD1 matches 9 bases. The CDR3 has 14 amino acids. Germline-derived CDR1 and CDR2 are SGDLS and YYNGEE. V trimming: 4 bases; J trimming: 2 bases; junction bases outside the gene matches: 3. The CDR3 DNA reads TGTGCCAGCAGCCCAGGGACAGGGCAAGAGACCCAGTACTTC. This codes for CASSPGTGQETQYF.

There are many counts of this clonotype. The chain uses TRBV9 and TRBJ1-4; D possibly corresponds to TRBD1 (5 bases). The CDR3 runs 15 residues. The germline V and J ends were trimmed by 3 bases and 1 base, with 10 bases remaining between them. From germline, CDR1 is SGDLS and CDR2 YYNGEE. CDR3 in DNA: TGTGCCAGCAGCGAGAGGAGGGGAACTAATGAAAAACTGTTTTTT. Translating gives CASSERRGTNEKLFF.

The sample holds many counts of this clonotype. The J gene is TRBJ2-5, the V gene TRBV9; D is possibly TRBD2 (5 bases). The length of the CDR3 is 14 residues. The ends were cut back, 1 base at V and 1 base at J, with 8 bases in the middle. Germline V CDR1 and CDR2: SGDLS, YYNGEE. The CDR3: CASSVTLAQETQYF. CDR3 DNA: TGTGCCAGCAGCGTAACCCTAGCCCAAGAGACCCAGTACTTC.

The table lists this clonotype with many counts. CDR3 in DNA: TGTGCCAGCAGCCCGAATCTAGGCGAAAAACTGTTTTTT. Amino acid sequence: CASSPNLGEKLFF. The chain combines TRBV9 with TRBJ1-4; D is uncertain. CDR1 is SGDLS and CDR2 is YYNGEE in the germline V gene. CDR3 size: 13 residues. Trimming shortened V by 4 bases and J by 8 bases, and 12 bases separated the two germline ends.

This clonotype has a count of ten or more. V is TRBV9 and J is TRBJ2-4, with no clear D. The V end was cut by 0 bases, the J end by 12 bases, with 13 bases between. Per the germline V gene, CDR1 is SGDLS and CDR2 is YYNGEE. CDR3 length: 13 amino acids. The CDR3: CASSVDWGGGQYF. CDR3 bases: TGTGCCAGCAGCGTAGACTGGGGTGGCGGTCAGTACTTC.

Many counts were recorded for this clonotype. The V gene is TRBV9, the J gene TRBJ2-2; 11 nucleotides match TRBD1. This CDR3 comprises 14 residues. Germline V gene data show CDR1 as SGDLS and CDR2 as YYNGEE. V gave up 3 bases and J gave up 6 bases; unmatched junction bases: 1. The CDR3 reads CASSAGQGAGELFF. The CDR3 nucleotides read TGTGCCAGCAGCGCGGGACAGGGGGCCGGGGAGCTGTTTTTT. Combining the CDR3 with reference TRBV9 and TRBJ2-2 gives the whole variable domain DSGVTQTPKHLITATGQRVTLRCSPRSGDLSVYWYQQSLDQGLQFLIQYYNGEERAKGNILERFSAQQFPDLHSELNLSSLELGDSALYFCASSAGQGAGELFFGEGSRLTVL.

This clonotype occurred many times. The chain uses TRBV9 and TRBJ2-3, with 11 bases identical to TRBD1. The germline V gene has CDR1 SGDLS and CDR2 YYNGEE. This CDR3 is built from 15 residues. V gave up 6 bases and J gave up 6 bases; unmatched junction bases: 9. CDR3 region: CASTLGGTGGDTQYF. In nucleotides, the CDR3 is TGTGCCAGCACCCTAGGGGGGACAGGGGGGGATACGCAGTATTTT. Full variable domain (outside the CDR3, taken from reference TRBV9 and TRBJ2-3): DSGVTQTPKHLITATGQRVTLRCSPRSGDLSVYWYQQSLDQGLQFLIQYYNGEERAKGNILERFSAQQFPDLHSELNLSSLELGDSALYFCASTLGGTGGDTQYFGPGTRLTVL.

Many counts were recorded for this clonotype. The chain is built from TRBV9 and TRBJ1-4; D might be TRBD1 (6 bases). V was cut by 3 bases and J by 7 bases, with 13 bases left in between. The CDR3 totals 14 residues. CDR1 is SGDLS, CDR2 YYNGEE, per germline. The CDR3 DNA reads TGTGCCAGCAGCGGCGGGGGCGTAGGTGAAAAACTGTTTTTT. Protein: CASSGGGVGEKLFF. The variable domain in full, completed from reference TRBV9 and TRBJ1-4, reads DSGVTQTPKHLITATGQRVTLRCSPRSGDLSVYWYQQSLDQGLQFLIQYYNGEERAKGNILERFSAQQFPDLHSELNLSSLELGDSALYFCASSGGGVGEKLFFGSGTQLSVL.

This clonotype appeared many times. The chain carries TRBV9 and TRBJ2-7, with D possibly called TRBD1 or TRBD2 (5 bases each). Germline loops: CDR1 SGDLS, CDR2 YYNGEE. There are 14 residues in the CDR3. V lost 2 bases and J lost 2, with 11 bases in between. CDR3: CASSVSGTTYEQYF. The CDR3 nucleotides read TGTGCCAGCAGCGTCTCCGGGACCACCTACGAGCAGTACTTC. The whole variable domain, remainder taken from reference TRBV9 and TRBJ2-7, is DSGVTQTPKHLITATGQRVTLRCSPRSGDLSVYWYQQSLDQGLQFLIQYYNGEERAKGNILERFSAQQFPDLHSELNLSSLELGDSALYFCASSVSGTTYEQYFGPGTRLTVT.

This clonotype was found many times. The chain uses TRBV9 and TRBJ2-3, with 8 bases fitting TRBD2. In germline, CDR1 is SGDLS, CDR2 YYNGEE. This CDR3 region has 14 residues. The trim removed 2 bases at V and 6 bases at J, leaving 5 bases unmatched. The CDR3 nucleotides are TGTGCCAGCAGCGTGGGACTAGTCGGGGATACGCAGTATTTT. This translates into CASSVGLVGDTQYF.

This rearrangement joins TRBV4-2 to TRBJ1-3; unclear D gene. CDR3 length: 15 amino acids. Germline V gene data show CDR1 as LGHNA and CDR2 as YNFKEQ. The germline V and J ends were trimmed by 4 bases and 0 bases, with 10 bases remaining between them. Written as DNA, the CDR3 is TGTGCCAGCAGCCCGAGAGAAAACTCTGGAAACACCATATATTTT. The encoded protein is CASSPRENSGNTIYF.

This clonotype was found many times. The chain has TRBV9 and TRBJ2-3, with TRBD2 matching over 9 bases. The V and J ends lost 0 bases and 1 base, in that order; junction bases with no gene match: 3. This CDR3 is 16 amino acids long. Germline V lookup: CDR1 SGDLS, CDR2 YYNGEE. The CDR3 sequence: CASSVGSSGGTDTQYF. For the CDR3, the DNA is TGTGCCAGCAGCGTAGGGTCTAGCGGGGGCACAGATACGCAGTATTTT.